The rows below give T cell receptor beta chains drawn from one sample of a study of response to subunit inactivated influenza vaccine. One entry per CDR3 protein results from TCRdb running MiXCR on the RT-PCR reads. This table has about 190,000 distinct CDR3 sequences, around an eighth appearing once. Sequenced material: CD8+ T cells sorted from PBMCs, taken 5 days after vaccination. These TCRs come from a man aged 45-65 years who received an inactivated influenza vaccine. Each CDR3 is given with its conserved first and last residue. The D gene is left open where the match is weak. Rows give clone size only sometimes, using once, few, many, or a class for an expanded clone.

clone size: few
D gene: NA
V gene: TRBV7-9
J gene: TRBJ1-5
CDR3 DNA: TGTGCCAGCAGCTTAGTAGGGAACAGTCAGCCCCAGCATTTT
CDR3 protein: CASSLVGNSQPQHF

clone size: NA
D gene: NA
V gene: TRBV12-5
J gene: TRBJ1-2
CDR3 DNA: TGTGCTAGTGGTTTTTCGGTCAAGGATGGCTACACCTTC
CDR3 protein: CASGFSVKDGYTF

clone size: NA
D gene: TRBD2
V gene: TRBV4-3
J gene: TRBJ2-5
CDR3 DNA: TGCGCCAGCAGCCAAACAACTAGCGGGGGGGCCTGGGAGACCCAGTACTTC
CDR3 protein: CASSQTTSGGAWETQYF

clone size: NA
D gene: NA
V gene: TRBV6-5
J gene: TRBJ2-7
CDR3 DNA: TGTGCCAGCAGTTACACGGCTAGCGAGTACGAGCAGTACTTC
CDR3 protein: CASSYTASEYEQYF

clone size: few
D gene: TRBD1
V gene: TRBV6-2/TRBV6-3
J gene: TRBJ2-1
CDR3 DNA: TGTGCCAGCAGTTACTTGGACAGGGTCTACAATGAGCAGTTCTTC
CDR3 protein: CASSYLDRVYNEQFF

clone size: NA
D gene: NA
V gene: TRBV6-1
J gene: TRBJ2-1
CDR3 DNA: TGTGCCAGCAGTCCCCACAGGGACTACAATGAGCAGTTCTTC
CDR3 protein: CASSPHRDYNEQFF

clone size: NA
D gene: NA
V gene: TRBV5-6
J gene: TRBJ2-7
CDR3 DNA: TGTGCCAGCAGCCATCAGAACAGTTTCTCCTACGAGCAGTACTTC
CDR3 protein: CASSHQNSFSYEQYF

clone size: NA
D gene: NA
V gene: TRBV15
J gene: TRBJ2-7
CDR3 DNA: TGTGCCACCAGCAGAGATTCAGGGGCCTACTACGAGCAGTACTTC
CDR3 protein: CATSRDSGAYYEQYF

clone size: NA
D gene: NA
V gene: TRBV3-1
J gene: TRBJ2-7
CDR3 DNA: TGTGCCAGCAGCCAAGAAGGGGAGGGGGTCCCCTACGAGCAGTACTTC
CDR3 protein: CASSQEGEGVPYEQYF

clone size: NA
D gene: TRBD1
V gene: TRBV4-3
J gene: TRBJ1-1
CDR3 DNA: TGCGCCAGCAGCCAAGGGGTGGTGACAGGGGCGGCTTTCTTT
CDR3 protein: CASSQGVVTGAAFF

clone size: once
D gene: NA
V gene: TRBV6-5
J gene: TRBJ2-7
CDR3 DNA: TGTGCCAGCAGTTACCCGGTAGGTGGCGAGCAGTACTTC
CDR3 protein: CASSYPVGGEQYF

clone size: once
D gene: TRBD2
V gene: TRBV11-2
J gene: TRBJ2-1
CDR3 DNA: TGTGCCAGCAGCTTGACTAGCGGAGACTATGAGCAGTTCTTC
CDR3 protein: CASSLTSGDYEQFF

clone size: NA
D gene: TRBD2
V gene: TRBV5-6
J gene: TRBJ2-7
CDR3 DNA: TGTGCCAGCAGCTTGGTTCTAGCGGACGAGCAGTACTTC
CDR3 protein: CASSLVLADEQYF

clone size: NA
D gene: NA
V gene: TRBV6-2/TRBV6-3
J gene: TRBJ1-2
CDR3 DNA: TGTGCCAGCACCTTACGGGAGAACTATGGCTACACCTTC
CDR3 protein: CASTLRENYGYTF

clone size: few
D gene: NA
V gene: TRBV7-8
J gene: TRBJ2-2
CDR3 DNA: TGTGCCAGCAGCTTAGCAGGGTTCGCCGGGGAGCTGTTTTTT
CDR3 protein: CASSLAGFAGELFF

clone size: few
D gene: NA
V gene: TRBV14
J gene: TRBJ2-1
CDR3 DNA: TGTGCCAGCAGTGTAGCGCTGAGCTCCTACAATGAGCAGTTCTTC
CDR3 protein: CASSVALSSYNEQFF